What follows are 7 T cell receptor beta chains derived from one specimen sequenced in a study of T cell responses to AZD1222 COVID-19 vaccine. TCRdb keeps only in-frame clones here, not all; method: immunoSEQ multiplex PCR. The sample lists 120,000 or so clones; about 86% were seen once. Sequencing used peripheral blood, obtained 28 days after the second AZD1222 dose. These receptors were obtained from an adult who received the AZD1222 COVID-19 vaccine.

This chain connects TRBV3-1 (or the pseudogene TRBV3-2) to TRBJ2-2; perhaps TRBD1 as D (6 bases). Trimming removed 4 bases from V and 1 base from J, with 10 bases in between. CDR3 length: 15 residues. CDR1 and CDR2 (germline): LGHDT, YNNKEL (reference sequence). The chain's CDR3 is CASSPPGQNTGELFF. The CDR3 DNA reads as TGTGCCAGCAGCCCTCCGGGACAGAACACCGGGGAGCTGTTTTTT.

The chain carries TRBV15 and TRBJ2-1; D ambiguous. Per the germline V gene, CDR1 is LNHNV and CDR2 is YYDKDF (reference sequence). This CDR3 comprises 15 residues. V was clipped by 1 base and J by 2 bases, with 9 bases between them. This CDR3 is CATSRVNGPYNEQFF. CDR3 in DNA: TGTGCCACCAGCAGAGTTAACGGACCCTACAATGAGCAGTTCTTC.

CDR3 protein: CASSYIGQGKAGELFF. Written as DNA, the CDR3 is TGTGCCAGCAGTTACATTGGACAGGGGAAGGCCGGGGAGCTGTTTTTT. This chain joins TRBV6-2 or TRBV6-3 and TRBJ2-2, with TRBD1 matching 9 bases. In germline, CDR1 is MNHEY, CDR2 SVGEGT. The CDR3 has 16 amino acids. The V segment lost 2 bases and the J segment 6 bases; nucleotides outside the gene matches: 7.

The V call is TRBV5-1, the J call TRBJ2-5; D might be TRBD1 or TRBD2, each matching 6 bases. Germline CDR1 SGHRS, CDR2 YFSETQ. V dropped 3 bases and J dropped 2 bases, with 14 bases sitting between them. This CDR3 contains 15 residues. The CDR3 protein is CASSSGGTSQETQYF. CDR3 DNA: TGCGCCAGCAGCTCCGGGGGCACTTCTCAAGAGACCCAGTACTTC.

This chain joins TRBV5-6 and TRBJ2-7; 7 bases match TRBD2. The germline V gene has CDR1 SGHDT and CDR2 YYEEEE. The CDR3 is 15 residues long. With 0 bases clipped from V and 13 bases from J, the junction kept 16 bases outside the gene matches. CDR3 sequence (DNA): TGTGCCAGCAGCTTGGCAGGGCGGTCGGGGGGAGGGGATTACTTC. Encoded protein: CASSLAGRSGGGDYF.

The chain employs TRBV7-2 and TRBJ1-2; weak D call: TRBD1 (6 bases). The CDR3 has 16 amino acids. CDR1 and CDR2 from the germline V gene are SGHTA and FQGNSA. V was cut by 5 bases and J by 4 bases, with 20 bases left in between. The CDR3 DNA reads as TGTGCCAGCAGCCCTTCTCAGACAGGCGAAGGCTATGGCTACACCTTC. This encodes CASSPSQTGEGYGYTF.

Notes on this clone: Other DNA sequences of this sample code for an identical CDR3. The rearrangement uses TRBV7-3 and TRBJ2-7, with D perhaps TRBD2 (7 bases). CDR3 length: 13 residues. The germline gives CDR1 SGHTA, CDR2 FQGTGA. Deletions cut 2 bases from V and 6 bases from J, with 11 bases between. The CDR3 bases are TGTGCCAGCAGCTTAGGGGGGGGGCCCGAGCAGTACTTC. This codes for CASSLGGGPEQYF. The full variable domain, completed using reference TRBV7-3 and TRBJ2-7, is GAGVSQTPSNKVTEKGKYVELRCDPISGHTALYWYRQSLGQGPEFLIYFQGTGAADDSGLPNDRFFAVRPEGSVSTLKIQRTERGDSAVYLCASSLGGGPEQYFGPGTRLTVT.